This T cell receptor (delta chain) was found in a study of TRDV2 sequences in healthy donors (dated by TCRdb to the early 2020s). For the study in its entirety: Fewer than 25 single-cell-derived gamma9delta2 T cell clones spanning the full range of antitumor activity were TCR-sequenced and traced within the bulk repertoire.

This clone is categorized as large (0.1 to 1%). Its antigen is still unknown. There are no base qualities to consult, and no much larger clone falls within one base. The CDR3 starts with the cysteine, ends with the phenylalanine, and has 20 residues. Here the CDR3 DNA is all that survives: 60 bases in frame from base 1. CDR1 and CDR2 are read off the germline V gene as GEAIGNYY and EKD. V ends up 0 bases short and J 0 bases short, with an unmatched junction base count of 14. Bulk sequencing of complete TCR delta chain (Vdelta2) repertoires was used to follow how often functionally characterized gamma9delta2 T cell clones occurred. The Dutch blood bank supplied purchased peripheral blood from anonymous healthy donors. The gamma9delta2 T cells examined in the study came from the peripheral blood of healthy donors. Paper-wide results and their limitations: Several highly reactive clones had TCRdelta clonotypes that appeared rare, since those clonotypes could not be detected in the bulk sequencing data from the donors of those clones. The observed TCRdelta repertoires were strongly focused, but the frequency of each clonotype showed no correlation with the antitumor functional potential of the corresponding clone.

The protocol used for the library was PCR. Reads for this sample came from an Illumina MiSeq. In the authors' own workflow: When TRDV repertoire clonotype frequencies were reported, clonotypes represented by only a single read were excluded. After TCRdb called clones again from the public reads with CATT, rows with identical DNA were merged. TCRdb's processing, not the authors' own work, is the source of the V and J calls. This sample is represented by about 2,200 delta-chain clones; around 60% of them were singletons. Around 14% of the sample comes from the top ten. Sequencing input: Vd2+ gamma-delta T cells from blood. The label giving this sample's cell subset or site can be read as: TCR Vdelta2-expressing (gamma9delta2) T cells. This TCR came from a human donor in good health. The chain is assembled from TRDV2 and TRDJ1, with 11 junctional bases fitting TRDD3. The DNA reads as follows: TGTGCCTGTGACACCCTCACCCAACTGGGGGATAGTGTGTACACCGATAAACTCATCTTT. Its product reads: CACDTLTQLGDSVYTDKLIF.